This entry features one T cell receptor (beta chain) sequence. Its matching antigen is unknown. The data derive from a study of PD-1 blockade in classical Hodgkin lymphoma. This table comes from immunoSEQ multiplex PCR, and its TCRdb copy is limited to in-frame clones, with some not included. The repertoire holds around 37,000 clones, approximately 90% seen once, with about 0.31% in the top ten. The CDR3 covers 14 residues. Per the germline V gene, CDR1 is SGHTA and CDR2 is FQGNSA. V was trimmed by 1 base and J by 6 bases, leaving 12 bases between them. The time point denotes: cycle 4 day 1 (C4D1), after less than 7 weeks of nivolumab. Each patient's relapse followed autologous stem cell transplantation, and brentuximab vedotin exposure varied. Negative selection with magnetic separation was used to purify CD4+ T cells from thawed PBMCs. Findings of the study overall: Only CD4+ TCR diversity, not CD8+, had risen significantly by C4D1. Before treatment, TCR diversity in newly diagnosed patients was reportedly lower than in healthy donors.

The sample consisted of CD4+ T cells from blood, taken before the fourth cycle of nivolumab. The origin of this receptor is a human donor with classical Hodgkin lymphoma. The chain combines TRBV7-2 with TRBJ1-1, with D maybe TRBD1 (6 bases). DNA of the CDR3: TGTGCCAGCAGCTTAGTCCAGGGGAGCGCTGAAGCTTTCTTT. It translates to CASSLVQGSAEAFF. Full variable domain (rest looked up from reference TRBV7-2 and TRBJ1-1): GAGVSQSPSNKVTEKGKDVELRCDPISGHTALYWYRQSLGQGLEFLIYFQGNSAPDKSGLPSDRFSAERTGGSVSTLTIQRTQQEDSAVYLCASSLVQGSAEAFFGQGTRLTVV.